Listed here are 28 T cell receptor beta chains from one sample, sequenced in a study of cytomegalovirus exposure and HLA in healthy donors. PCR used 60 Vbeta primers and 13 Jbeta primers. Assay used: immunoSEQ multiplex PCR; TCRdb lists only in-frame clones, some missing. The sample includes over 150,000 clones, about 80% of them seen just once. The material sequenced was PBMCs. The receptors were sampled from a man aged 30 to 39 in good health and CMV-seropositive.

This clone was counted a few times. This rearrangement joins TRBV7-2 to TRBJ2-1; D unclear. Germline CDR1 is SGHTA and CDR2 is FQGNSA. The germline V and J ends were trimmed by 5 bases and 10 bases, with 9 bases remaining between them. This CDR3 region has 11 residues. This CDR3 is CASSTRHEQFF. CDR3 nucleotides: TGTGCCAGCAGCACAAGACACGAGCAGTTCTTC.

The gene calls are TRBV2 and TRBJ1-2; 8 bases map to TRBD1. Per the germline V gene, CDR1 is SNHLY and CDR2 is FYNNEI. Germline trimming cut 8 bases from V and 4 bases from J; bases unmatched to any gene: 0. There are 11 residues in the CDR3. The CDR3 bases are TGTGCCAGCGGACAGGGCTATGGCTACACCTTC. Protein: CASGQGYGYTF. The complete variable domain, with remaining parts taken from reference TRBV2 and TRBJ1-2, reads EPEVTQTPSHQVTQMGQEVILRCVPISNHLYFYWYRQILGQKVEFLVSFYNNEISEKSEIFDDQFSVERPDGSNFTLKIRSTKLEDSAMYFCASGQGYGYTFGSGTRLTVV.

The gene calls are TRBV19 and TRBJ2-1; possibly TRBD2 for D (6 bases). Trimming stripped 6 bases from V and 0 bases from J, with 9 bases between. Germline CDR1 LNHDA, CDR2 SQIVND (reference sequence). The CDR3 is 14 amino acids. CDR3 in amino acids: CASRWGDSYNEQFF. The CDR3 coding sequence is TGTGCCAGTAGGTGGGGGGACTCCTACAATGAGCAGTTCTTC.

The table lists this clone with a few counts. The chain recombines TRBV14 with TRBJ2-3, with D possibly being TRBD1 (5 bases). CDR1 and CDR2 (germline): SGHDN, FVKESK. With 5 bases removed from V and 5 bases from J, the gap between germline ends came to 11 bases. The CDR3 is made up of 13 amino acids. For the CDR3, the DNA is TGTGCCAGCAGCGATTTAGGGGAAGATACGCAGTATTTT. Amino acid sequence: CASSDLGEDTQYF.

This sequence joins TRBV19 and TRBJ2-1; TRBD1 matches at 10 bases. V dropped 4 bases and J dropped 3; count of bases not matched to a gene: 15. Germline V gene lookup returns CDR1 LNHDA and CDR2 SQIVND (reference sequence). The length of the CDR3 is 19 residues. The CDR3 region is CASSTPGQGPSGIYNEQFF. As DNA, the CDR3 is TGTGCCAGTAGTACCCCGGGACAGGGGCCCTCCGGGATCTACAATGAGCAGTTCTTC.

The DNA for the CDR3 is TGTGCCAGCACCGGACAGGGGGCGTCAGATACGCAGTATTTT. Amino acid sequence: CASTGQGASDTQYF. The chain links TRBV28 to TRBJ2-3; 11 bases line up with TRBD1. Germline loops: CDR1 MDHEN, CDR2 SYDVKM. Trimming cost V 7 bases and J 4 bases; bases outside gene matches: 4. This CDR3 contains 14 residues.

Many counts were recorded for this clone. The J gene is TRBJ2-7, the V gene TRBV19; TRBD1 aligns across 10 bases. The CDR3 spans 19 residues. Germline CDR1 and CDR2: LNHDA and SQIVND (reference sequence). V shed 4 bases and J 2 bases; nucleotides not matched to a gene: 17. The CDR3, as DNA: TGTGCCAGTAGTAGTAGGACAGGGGGTGCCGATATCCCCCCCTACGAGCAGTACTTC. Translating it yields CASSSRTGGADIPPYEQYF.

This clone was counted only a few times. The rearrangement uses TRBV5-1 and TRBJ2-3; D uncertain. The CDR3 extends over 14 amino acids. The germline gives CDR1 SGHRS, CDR2 YFSETQ. V lost 0 bases and J 4 bases, leaving 9 bases between the germline ends. This chain's CDR3 is CASSLDPEPDTQYF. CDR3 DNA: TGCGCCAGCAGCTTGGATCCCGAGCCAGATACGCAGTATTTT.

CDR3 residues: CATSRDSGPWSEAKNIQYF. DNA of the CDR3: TGTGCCACCAGCAGAGATAGCGGGCCGTGGTCGGAGGCCAAAAACATTCAGTACTTC. The rearrangement uses TRBV15 and TRBJ2-4; 7 positions agree with TRBD2. This CDR3 comprises 19 residues. V lost 0 bases to trimming and J lost 1 base; unmatched junction nucleotides: 12. The germline CDR1 and CDR2 sequences are LNHNV and YYDKDF (reference sequence).

The chain employs TRBV12-5 and TRBJ2-3, with D tentatively TRBD1 (6 bases). The CDR3 consists of 14 residues. Germline V lookup: CDR1 LGHNT, CDR2 FRNRAP. V dropped 2 bases and J dropped 5 bases, with 11 bases sitting between them. CDR3 DNA sequence: TGTGCTAGTGGTTTGTCCGGACAGCTAGATACGCAGTATTTT. Its translation is CASGLSGQLDTQYF.

The rearrangement links TRBV5-1 to TRBJ2-5, with 8 bases lining up with TRBD1. From germline, CDR1 is SGHRS and CDR2 YFSETQ. The CDR3 has 14 amino acids. J gave up 5 bases and V 4 bases, and 7 bases lay outside the gene matches. CDR3 loop: CASSPRGRGETQYF. The DNA for the CDR3 is TGCGCCAGCAGCCCCAGGGGGCGCGGGGAGACCCAGTACTTC.

This clone turned up a few times. The chain joins TRBV6-6 to TRBJ1-1, with D possibly TRBD1 on 6 matching bases. This CDR3 comprises 15 residues. V lost 5 bases, J lost 0 bases, and 13 bases lay in between. Germline values: CDR1 MNHNY, CDR2 SVGAGI (reference sequence). The CDR3 reads CASSVTGTLNTEAFF. CDR3 nucleotide sequence: TGTGCCAGCAGTGTTACCGGGACATTGAACACTGAAGCTTTCTTT.

The chain combines TRBV27 with TRBJ2-3; maybe TRBD2 (6 bases). Germline loops: CDR1 MNHEY, CDR2 SMNVEV (reference sequence). There are 16 residues in the CDR3. V was shortened by 3 bases and J by 3 bases, with 16 bases between the two germline ends. The CDR3 reads CASSFLTGEGTDTQYF. The CDR3 nucleotides are TGTGCCAGCAGTTTCCTAACGGGAGAGGGGACAGATACGCAGTATTTT.

The genes are TRBV2 and TRBJ2-1, with 14 bases matching TRBD2. This CDR3 comprises 15 residues. V was clipped by 7 bases and J by 10 bases; unmatched bases: 9. The germline V gene encodes CDR1 SNHLY and CDR2 FYNNEI. DNA of the CDR3: TGTGCCAGCAAAAGTGGGACTAGCGGGAGTGGAGAGCAGTTCTTC. It is translated as CASKSGTSGSGEQFF.

This chain joins TRBV2 and TRBJ1-5; D not certain. This CDR3 comprises 13 residues. Trimming stripped 6 bases from V and 3 bases from J, with 9 bases between. CDR1 SNHLY and CDR2 FYNNEI come from the germline V gene. The CDR3 protein is CASRGEINQPQHF. The CDR3 nucleotides are TGTGCCAGCAGGGGAGAGATCAATCAGCCCCAGCATTTT.

This sequence joins TRBV6-5 and TRBJ2-5, with 11 bases that match TRBD2. The germline gives CDR1 MNHEY, CDR2 SVGAGI. The trim removed 5 bases at V and 4 bases at J, leaving 6 bases unmatched. CDR3 size: 15 residues. The CDR3 nucleotides read TGTGCCAGCAGTACCGGGACTAGCGGACCAGAGACCCAGTACTTC. Encoded protein: CASSTGTSGPETQYF.

The V call is TRBV25-1, the J call TRBJ2-2, with 7 bases identical to TRBD1. The V and J ends lost 6 bases and 6 bases, in that order; junction bases with no gene match: 7. Looked up from germline, CDR1 is MGHDK and CDR2 is SYGVNS. The CDR3 length is 14 residues. The CDR3 region has the DNA TGTGCCAGCAGGCCCGGGACAGCGCCCGGGGAGCTGTTTTTT. Translated, it gives CASRPGTAPGELFF.

Comments on this clone: A junction end diverges from the germline sequence, so it may reflect a read error. The DNA for the CDR3 is TGCGCCAGCAGCTTGGGTGCTAGCGGAGGGGTCGGGGAGCTGGTTTTT. This translates into CASSLGASGGVGELVF. The J gene is TRBJ2-2, the V gene TRBV5-1, with 7 bases that match TRBD2. The CDR3 runs to 16 residues. Germline-derived CDR1 and CDR2 are SGHRS and YFSETQ.

Only a few counts were recorded for this clone. The DNA of the CDR3 is TGCGCCAGCAGCCGATGGGGTTTGGTCGGGAGCTACGAGCAGTACTTC. It specifies CASSRWGLVGSYEQYF. The gene calls are TRBV4-1 and TRBJ2-7; perhaps TRBD2 as D (6 bases). Germline assignment: CDR1 MGHRA and CDR2 YSYEKL. Trimming took 4 bases from V and 3 from J, leaving 19 bases between them. The CDR3 loop spans 16 amino acids.

In its sample, this clone was seen once. The chain uses TRBV7-9 and TRBJ2-7; the match to TRBD1 covers 9 bases. Germline values: CDR1 SEHNR, CDR2 FQNEAQ (reference sequence). The junction had 16 bases not matched to a gene; V was cut back by 2 bases and J by 5 bases. The CDR3 has 18 amino acids. The CDR3: CASSLFDGPGTGNHEQYF. DNA of the CDR3: TGTGCCAGCAGCTTATTTGATGGGCCAGGGACAGGGAACCACGAGCAGTACTTC.

Concerning this clone itself: Other DNA sequences within the sample encode an identical CDR3. V gene TRBV28 combines with J gene TRBJ2-7, with 11 bases matching TRBD2. The germline V gene has CDR1 MDHEN and CDR2 SYDVKM. V dropped 1 base and J dropped 1; count of bases not matched to a gene: 3. The CDR3 loop spans 16 amino acids. The CDR3: CASSLSGTSGSYEQYF. The CDR3 coding sequence is TGTGCCAGCAGTTTATCCGGGACTAGCGGATCCTACGAGCAGTACTTC.

The chain employs TRBV5-1 and TRBJ1-5, with TRBD1 matching over 8 bases. Germline V gives CDR1 SGHRS, CDR2 YFSETQ. This CDR3 contains 15 residues. V was clipped by 4 bases and J by 5 bases; unmatched bases: 8. CDR3 sequence: CASSTDGQGYQPQHF. The DNA of the CDR3 is TGCGCCAGCAGCACGGACGGACAGGGATATCAGCCCCAGCATTTT.

This chain uses TRBV7-2 with TRBJ2-3; 10 positions match TRBD2. Germline assignment: CDR1 SGHTA and CDR2 FQGNSA. The V gene end was trimmed by 5 bases and the J gene end by 8 bases; junction bases not matched to a gene: 13. The CDR3 runs to 16 residues. DNA for the CDR3: TGTGCCAGCAGCATCGGACTAGCGGCTCATATTGGTACGCAGTATTTT. Translation: CASSIGLAAHIGTQYF.

This chain connects TRBV5-1 to TRBJ2-7, with 10 bases identical to TRBD1. Germline V lookup: CDR1 SGHRS, CDR2 YFSETQ. J lost 2 bases, V lost 0 bases, and 2 bases had no gene match. The CDR3 extends over 15 amino acids. In DNA, the CDR3 is TGCGCCAGCAGCTTGGGACAGGGGGCCCCCTACGAGCAGTACTTC. Its translation is CASSLGQGAPYEQYF.

The gene calls are TRBV15 and TRBJ2-3, with 9 bases matching TRBD2. The CDR3 is 17 residues long. Trimming cost V 3 bases and J 2 bases; bases outside gene matches: 9. The V gene's germline CDR1 is LNHNV and CDR2 YYDKDF (reference sequence). The CDR3 here is CATSRDAAGGVTDTQYF. CDR3 coding DNA: TGTGCCACCAGCAGGGACGCGGCGGGAGGGGTCACAGATACGCAGTATTTT.

The chain employs TRBV19 and TRBJ2-1; 9 positions match TRBD2. V was clipped by 3 bases and J by 14 bases; unmatched bases: 14. The CDR3 is 15 amino acids. Germline-derived CDR1 and CDR2 are LNHDA and SQIVND (reference sequence). CDR3 coding DNA: TGTGCCAGTAGTATGGGACTAGCAGGGGGTCGGGGTGAGTTCTTC. This translates into CASSMGLAGGRGEFF.

This clone was counted a few times. The rearrangement uses TRBV4-1 and TRBJ2-7; 12 nucleotides line up with TRBD2. The germline V gene has CDR1 MGHRA and CDR2 YSYEKL. V shed 4 bases, J shed 4 bases, and the junction held 5 bases outside the gene matches. The CDR3 runs 15 residues. CDR3 DNA: TGCGCCAGCAGCCCCACGACTAGCGGGAGTTACGAGCAGTACTTC. As protein: CASSPTTSGSYEQYF.

The J gene is TRBJ2-3, the V gene TRBV5-1; a possible D gene is TRBD1 (6 bases). The germline V and J ends were trimmed by 4 bases and 2 bases, with 14 bases remaining between them. CDR1 SGHRS and CDR2 YFSETQ come from the germline V gene. This CDR3 has 15 amino acids. Here the CDR3 DNA reads TGCGCCAGCAGCCCCCGACAGGCCGCCACAGATACGCAGTATTTT. It specifies CASSPRQAATDTQYF.